The present entry profiles one T cell receptor beta chain with its context. Antigen specificity is unknown. Indicated treatment: oral pan-JAK inhibitor, 5-10 mg twice daily. V dropped 1 base and J dropped 8 bases, with 5 bases sitting between them. The CDR3 length is 11 residues. Germline V gene sequence: CDR1 DFQATT, CDR2 SNEGSKA (reference sequence). This record belongs to a study of CD8+ T cells in alopecia areata. As for the study in general: A 6-month period off drug followed tofacitinib, which lasted 6 to 18 months. The study, taken as a whole, reports: On tofacitinib, scalp clonality and expanded CD8+ clones among top 100 fell significantly. It was less clear whether patients shared TCRs than it was in mice, possibly because of HLA. Lesional scalp exceeded normal scalp in clonality, especially in alopecia totalis/universalis.

Extraction of RNA preceded its reverse transcription into cDNA, which served as the sequencing template. Assay: immunoSEQ multiplex PCR; the TCRdb copy retains only in-frame clones and omits some. The data show 110,000 or so clones, with less than 60% seen just once and around 3.4% held by the top ten. V is TRBV20-1 and J is TRBJ1-4; D gene ambiguous. The receptor's source is a human donor with alopecia areata. Sequencing used CD4+ T cells sorted from blood, obtained at week 24, from a patient treated with tofacitinib. In nucleotides, the CDR3 is TGCAGTGCTAGAGGAGGAGAAAAACTGTTTTTT. This gives the protein CSARGGEKLFF.